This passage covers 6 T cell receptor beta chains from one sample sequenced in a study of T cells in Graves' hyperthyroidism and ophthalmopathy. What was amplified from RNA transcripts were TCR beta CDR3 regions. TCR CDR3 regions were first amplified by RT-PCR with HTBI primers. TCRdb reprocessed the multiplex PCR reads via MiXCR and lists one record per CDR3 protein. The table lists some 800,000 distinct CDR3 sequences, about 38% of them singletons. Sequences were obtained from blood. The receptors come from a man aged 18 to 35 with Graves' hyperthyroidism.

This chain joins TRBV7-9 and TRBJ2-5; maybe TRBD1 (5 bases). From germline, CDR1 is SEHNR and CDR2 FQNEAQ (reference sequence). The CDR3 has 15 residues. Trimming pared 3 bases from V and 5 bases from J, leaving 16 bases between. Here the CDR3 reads CASSFYSRVQETQYF. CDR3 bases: TGTGCCAGCAGCTTCTATTCCAGGGTACAGGAGACCCAGTACTTC.

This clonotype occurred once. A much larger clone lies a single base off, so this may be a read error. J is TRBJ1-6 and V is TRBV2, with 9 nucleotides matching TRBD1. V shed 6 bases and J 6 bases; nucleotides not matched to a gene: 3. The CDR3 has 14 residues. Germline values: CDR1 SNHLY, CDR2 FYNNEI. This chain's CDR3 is CASSQQGANSPLHF. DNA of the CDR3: TGTGCCAGCAGCCAACAGGGGGCTAATTCACCCCTCCACTTT.

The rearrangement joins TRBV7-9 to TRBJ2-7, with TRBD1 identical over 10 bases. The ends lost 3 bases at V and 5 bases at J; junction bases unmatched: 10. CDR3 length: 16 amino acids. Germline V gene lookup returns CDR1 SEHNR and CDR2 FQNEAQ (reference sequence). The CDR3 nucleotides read TGTGCCAGCAGCTTCACTTGGGGGACAGGGGATGACGAGCAGTACTTC. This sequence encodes CASSFTWGTGDDEQYF.

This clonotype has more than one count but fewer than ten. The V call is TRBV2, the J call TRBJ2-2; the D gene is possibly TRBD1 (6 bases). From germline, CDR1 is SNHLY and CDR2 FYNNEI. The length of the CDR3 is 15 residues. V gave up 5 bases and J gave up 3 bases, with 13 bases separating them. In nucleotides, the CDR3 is TGTGCCAGCAGTTACTCAGGGGAACACACCGGGGAGCTGTTTTTT. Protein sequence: CASSYSGEHTGELFF.

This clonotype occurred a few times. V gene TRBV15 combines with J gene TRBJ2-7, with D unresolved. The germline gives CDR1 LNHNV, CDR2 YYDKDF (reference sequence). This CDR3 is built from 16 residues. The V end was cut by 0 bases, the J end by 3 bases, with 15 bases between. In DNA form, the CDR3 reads TGTGCCACCAGCAGAGATGTACTCACGCGGTTCTACGAGCAGTACTTC. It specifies CATSRDVLTRFYEQYF. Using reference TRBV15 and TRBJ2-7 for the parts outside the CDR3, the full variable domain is DAMVIQNPRYQVTQFGKPVTLSCSQTLNHNVMYWYQQKSSQAPKLLFHYYDKDFNNEADTPDNFQSRRPNTSFCFLDIRSPGLGDTAMYLCATSRDVLTRFYEQYFGPGTRLTVT.

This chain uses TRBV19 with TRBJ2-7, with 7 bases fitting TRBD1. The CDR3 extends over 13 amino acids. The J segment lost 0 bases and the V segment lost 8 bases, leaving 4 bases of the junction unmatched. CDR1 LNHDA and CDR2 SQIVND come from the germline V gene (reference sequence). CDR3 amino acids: CASLDRASYEQYF. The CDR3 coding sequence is TGTGCCAGTCTTGACAGGGCCTCCTACGAGCAGTACTTC. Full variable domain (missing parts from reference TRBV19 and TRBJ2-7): DGGITQSPKYLFRKEGQNVTLSCEQNLNHDAMYWYRQDPGQGLRLIYYSQIVNDFQKGDIAEGYSVSREKKESFPLTVTSAQKNPTAFYLCASLDRASYEQYFGPGTRLTVT.